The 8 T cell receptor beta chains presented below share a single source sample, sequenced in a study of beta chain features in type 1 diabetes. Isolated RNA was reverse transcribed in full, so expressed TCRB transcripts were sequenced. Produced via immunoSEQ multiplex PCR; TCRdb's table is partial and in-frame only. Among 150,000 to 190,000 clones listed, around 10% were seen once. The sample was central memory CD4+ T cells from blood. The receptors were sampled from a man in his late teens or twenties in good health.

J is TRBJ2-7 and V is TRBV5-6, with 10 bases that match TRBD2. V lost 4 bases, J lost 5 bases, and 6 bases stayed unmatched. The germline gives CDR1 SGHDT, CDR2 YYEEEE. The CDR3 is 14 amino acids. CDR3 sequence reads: CASSKSGRVDEQYF. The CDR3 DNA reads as TGTGCCAGCAGCAAAAGCGGGAGGGTCGACGAGCAGTACTTC.

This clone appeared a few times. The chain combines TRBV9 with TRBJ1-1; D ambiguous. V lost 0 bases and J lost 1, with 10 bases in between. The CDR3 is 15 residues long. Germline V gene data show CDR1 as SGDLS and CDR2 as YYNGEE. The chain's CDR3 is CASSVAPTPNTEAFF. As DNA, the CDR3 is TGTGCCAGCAGCGTAGCCCCGACACCGAACACTGAAGCTTTCTTT.

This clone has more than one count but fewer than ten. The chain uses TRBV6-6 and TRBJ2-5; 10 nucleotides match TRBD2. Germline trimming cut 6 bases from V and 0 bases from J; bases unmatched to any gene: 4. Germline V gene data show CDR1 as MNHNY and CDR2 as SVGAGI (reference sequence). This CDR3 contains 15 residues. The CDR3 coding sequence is TGTGCCAGCAGAGGGGGACTAGCGTACCAAGAGACCCAGTACTTC. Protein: CASRGGLAYQETQYF.

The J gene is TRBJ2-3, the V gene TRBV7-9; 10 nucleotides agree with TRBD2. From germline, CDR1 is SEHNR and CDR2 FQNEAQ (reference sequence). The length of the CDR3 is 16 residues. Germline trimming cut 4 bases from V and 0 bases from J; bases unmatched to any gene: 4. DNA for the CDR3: TGTGCCAGCAGCTCGGCGACTAGCGGGAGCACAGATACGCAGTATTTT. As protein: CASSSATSGSTDTQYF.

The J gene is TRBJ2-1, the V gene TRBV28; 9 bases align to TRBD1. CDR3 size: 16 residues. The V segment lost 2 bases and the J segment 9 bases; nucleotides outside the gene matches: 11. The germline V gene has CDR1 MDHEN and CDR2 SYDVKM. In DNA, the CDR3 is TGTGCCAGCAGTTTACCCCTAGGGACAGGGAATGGTGAGCAGTTCTTC. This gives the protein CASSLPLGTGNGEQFF.

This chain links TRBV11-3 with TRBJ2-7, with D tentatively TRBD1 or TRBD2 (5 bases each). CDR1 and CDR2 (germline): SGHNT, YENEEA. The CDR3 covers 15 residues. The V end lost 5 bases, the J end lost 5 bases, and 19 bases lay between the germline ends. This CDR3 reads CASSDRDGANHEQYF. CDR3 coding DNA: TGTGCCAGCAGCGATCGGGACGGGGCAAATCACGAGCAGTACTTC.

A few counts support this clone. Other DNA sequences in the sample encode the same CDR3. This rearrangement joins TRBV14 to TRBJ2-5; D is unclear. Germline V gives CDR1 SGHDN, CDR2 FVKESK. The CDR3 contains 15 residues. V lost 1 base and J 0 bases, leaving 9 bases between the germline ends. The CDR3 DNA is TGTGCCAGCAGCCAAGTCGGCCGGAACCAAGAGACCCAGTACTTC. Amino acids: CASSQVGRNQETQYF.

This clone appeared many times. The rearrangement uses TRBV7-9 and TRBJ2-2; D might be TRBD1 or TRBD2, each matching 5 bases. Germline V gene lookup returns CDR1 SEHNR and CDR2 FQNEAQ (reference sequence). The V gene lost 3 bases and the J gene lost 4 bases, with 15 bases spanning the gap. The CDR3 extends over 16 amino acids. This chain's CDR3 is CASSFWGPGGTGELFF. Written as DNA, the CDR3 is TGTGCCAGCAGCTTTTGGGGCCCAGGAGGCACCGGGGAGCTGTTTTTT.